These T cell receptor beta chains were read from a single sample in a study of cytomegalovirus exposure and HLA in healthy donors. The method was immunoSEQ multiplex PCR; TCRdb's version includes in-frame clones alone and lacks a portion of them. The sample records about 92,000 clones, almost 85% being singletons. Material for sequencing was PBMCs. These receptors were collected from a woman aged 18-35 years in good health and CMV-seropositive. CDR3s include the opening cysteine and the closing phenylalanine or tryptophan. The order of the fields is D gene, clone size, V gene, CDR3 length, J gene, CDR3 DNA, CDR3 protein. D genes are given only for firm matches. The size field is filled for only some rows; it gives once, few, many or a size class.

d_gene: TRBD2
abundance: -
v_gene: TRBV27
len: 14
j_gene: TRBJ2-7
CDR3nt: TGTGCCAGCAGTTTAACTAGCGGAGGATACGAGCAGTACTTC
CDR3aa: CASSLTSGGYEQYF

d_gene: -
abundance: -
v_gene: TRBV5-6
len: 16
j_gene: TRBJ2-3
CDR3nt: TGTGCCAGCAGCGATGGCCCTTGGGGGCACACAGATACGCAGTATTTT
CDR3aa: CASSDGPWGHTDTQYF

d_gene: -
abundance: few
v_gene: TRBV19
len: 16
j_gene: TRBJ1-2
CDR3nt: TGTGCCAGTAGTATTAGTGGGAGTTCGGATAACTATGGCTACACCTTC
CDR3aa: CASSISGSSDNYGYTF

d_gene: TRBD1
abundance: -
v_gene: TRBV6-5
len: 15
j_gene: TRBJ2-7
CDR3nt: TGTGCCAGCAGTTTGACAGGGGACCCCCTCACCGAGCAGTACTTC
CDR3aa: CASSLTGDPLTEQYF

d_gene: TRBD1
abundance: -
v_gene: TRBV15
len: 14
j_gene: TRBJ2-5
CDR3nt: TGTGCCACCAGCAGAAACAGGGGGTGGGAGACCCAGTACTTC
CDR3aa: CATSRNRGWETQYF

d_gene: TRBD1
abundance: few
v_gene: TRBV6-5
len: 14
j_gene: TRBJ1-5
CDR3nt: TGTGCCAGCAGTTTCGGGACAGGTTTTCAGCCCCAGCATTTT
CDR3aa: CASSFGTGFQPQHF

d_gene: -
abundance: -
v_gene: TRBV7-8
len: 13
j_gene: TRBJ2-5
CDR3nt: TGTGCCAGCAGCTTAGGGAGGGCAGAGACCCAGTACTTC
CDR3aa: CASSLGRAETQYF

d_gene: -
abundance: -
v_gene: TRBV5-4
len: 19
j_gene: TRBJ2-7
CDR3nt: TGTGCCAGCAGCTCCCCTCGGTATTCCCCCAGGGGCCTCTCCTACGAGCAGTACTTC
CDR3aa: CASSSPRYSPRGLSYEQYF

d_gene: -
abundance: once
v_gene: TRBV15
len: 13
j_gene: TRBJ2-1
CDR3nt: TGTGCCACCAGCTCATCTACCTACAATGAGCAGTTCTTC
CDR3aa: CATSSSTYNEQFF

d_gene: -
abundance: -
v_gene: TRBV7-8
len: 16
j_gene: TRBJ2-5
CDR3nt: TGTGCCAGCAGACCCGAGGTTTTGAGGGATCGGGAGACCCAGTACTTC
CDR3aa: CASRPEVLRDRETQYF

d_gene: -
abundance: -
v_gene: TRBV12-5
len: 14
j_gene: TRBJ1-6
CDR3nt: TGTGCTAGTGGTCCCCAACAGAGCACAGGACCCCTCCACTTT
CDR3aa: CASGPQQSTGPLHF

d_gene: -
abundance: -
v_gene: TRBV14
len: 15
j_gene: TRBJ2-7
CDR3nt: TGTGCCAGCAGCCAAGGGCAGTTCTCCGTCGACGAGCAGTACTTC
CDR3aa: CASSQGQFSVDEQYF

d_gene: TRBD1
abundance: -
v_gene: TRBV30
len: 13
j_gene: TRBJ2-3
CDR3nt: TGTGCCCGCGACAGGGGGCTAGGGGATACGCAGTATTTT
CDR3aa: CARDRGLGDTQYF

d_gene: -
abundance: -
v_gene: TRBV6-6
len: 15
j_gene: TRBJ1-2
CDR3nt: TGTGCCAGCAGCCCTACCCTGGAGAGCTACTATGGCTACACCTTC
CDR3aa: CASSPTLESYYGYTF

d_gene: TRBD2
abundance: -
v_gene: TRBV7-9
len: 16
j_gene: TRBJ2-7
CDR3nt: TGTGCCAGCAGCTTGATCCCGGCGGGAGGGCCGCGCGAGCAGTACTTC
CDR3aa: CASSLIPAGGPREQYF

d_gene: -
abundance: -
v_gene: TRBV4-1
len: 15
j_gene: TRBJ2-4
CDR3nt: TGCGCCAGCAGCCAAGCAGGGTTAGCCAAAAACATTCAGTACTTC
CDR3aa: CASSQAGLAKNIQYF

d_gene: -
abundance: -
v_gene: TRBV27
len: 14
j_gene: TRBJ2-7
CDR3nt: TGTGCCAGCAGTCAATTACAGGGAACCTACGAGCAGTACTTC
CDR3aa: CASSQLQGTYEQYF

d_gene: -
abundance: -
v_gene: TRBV2
len: 13
j_gene: TRBJ1-6
CDR3nt: TGTGCCAGGTCTACGGGGGGAAATTCACCCCTCCACTTT
CDR3aa: CARSTGGNSPLHF

d_gene: -
abundance: -
v_gene: TRBV10-2
len: 12
j_gene: TRBJ1-4
CDR3nt: TGCGCCAGCAGTGAGAAGCAAGCGAAACTGTTTTTT
CDR3aa: CASSEKQAKLFF

d_gene: TRBD1
abundance: -
v_gene: TRBV5-4
len: 14
j_gene: TRBJ1-4
CDR3nt: TGTGCCAGCAGCCTACCCGGGACAGGGGAAAAACTGTTTTTT
CDR3aa: CASSLPGTGEKLFF

d_gene: TRBD1
abundance: once
v_gene: TRBV2
len: 12
j_gene: TRBJ1-1
CDR3nt: TGTGCCAGCAGTTACGTCCGGGACAGAGCTTTCTTT
CDR3aa: CASSYVRDRAFF

d_gene: -
abundance: -
v_gene: TRBV6-5
len: 14
j_gene: TRBJ1-1
CDR3nt: TGTGCCAGCACCGAAAGGCGGGCGAACACTGAAGCTTTCTTT
CDR3aa: CASTERRANTEAFF

d_gene: -
abundance: -
v_gene: TRBV5-1
len: 16
j_gene: TRBJ2-5
CDR3nt: TGCGCCAGCAGCTATGGGGCAGGGGTACAGGGAGAGACCCAGTACTTC
CDR3aa: CASSYGAGVQGETQYF

d_gene: TRBD1
abundance: few
v_gene: TRBV4-1
len: 15
j_gene: TRBJ1-1
CDR3nt: TGCGCCAGCAGCCAACCTGGACAGGTGAACACTGAAGCTTTCTTT
CDR3aa: CASSQPGQVNTEAFF

d_gene: -
abundance: -
v_gene: TRBV30
len: 13
j_gene: TRBJ1-5
CDR3nt: TGTGCCTGGAGTCCGGGGGTGAATCAGCCCCAGCATTTT
CDR3aa: CAWSPGVNQPQHF

d_gene: -
abundance: -
v_gene: TRBV5-1
len: 14
j_gene: TRBJ1-1
CDR3nt: TGCGCCAGCAGCTTGGAGGGGAGGGACACTGAAGCTTTCTTT
CDR3aa: CASSLEGRDTEAFF

d_gene: -
abundance: -
v_gene: TRBV4-2
len: 15
j_gene: TRBJ2-7
CDR3nt: TGTGCCAGCAGCCAAGGGACTGGCTACTCCTACGAGCAGTACTTC
CDR3aa: CASSQGTGYSYEQYF

d_gene: TRBD1
abundance: -
v_gene: TRBV19
len: 16
j_gene: TRBJ1-2
CDR3nt: TGTGCCAGTAGTAGCCGGGACAGGGGATATAGCTATGGCTACACCTTC
CDR3aa: CASSSRDRGYSYGYTF

d_gene: TRBD1
abundance: -
v_gene: TRBV10-3
len: 13
j_gene: TRBJ1-4
CDR3nt: TGTGCCATGGAGGGACAGGGGTGGGAAAAACTGTTTTTT
CDR3aa: CAMEGQGWEKLFF

d_gene: -
abundance: -
v_gene: TRBV28
len: 14
j_gene: TRBJ1-1
CDR3nt: TGTGCCAGCAGCCCCCCAGGGCCAGTCCCTGAAGCTTTCTTT
CDR3aa: CASSPPGPVPEAFF

d_gene: -
abundance: -
v_gene: TRBV6-6
len: 11
j_gene: TRBJ1-1
CDR3nt: TGTGCCAGCACCCGGAACACTGAAGCTTTCTTT
CDR3aa: CASTRNTEAFF

d_gene: -
abundance: -
v_gene: TRBV13
len: 14
j_gene: TRBJ2-7
CDR3nt: TGTGCCAGCAGCATATACAGGGTTCCCCACGAGCAGTACTTC
CDR3aa: CASSIYRVPHEQYF

d_gene: -
abundance: -
v_gene: TRBV28
len: 14
j_gene: TRBJ2-7
CDR3nt: TGTGCCAGCAGTCTCCGGGACTTTGTCTACGAGCAGTACTTC
CDR3aa: CASSLRDFVYEQYF

d_gene: TRBD1
abundance: -
v_gene: TRBV10-3
len: 15
j_gene: TRBJ1-1
CDR3nt: TGTGCCATCAGTGAGTCTGGACAGGGGTTCACTGAAGCTTTCTTT
CDR3aa: CAISESGQGFTEAFF

d_gene: -
abundance: -
v_gene: TRBV6-1
len: 14
j_gene: TRBJ1-2
CDR3nt: TGTGCCAGCAGATTAATCCCAGGGAACTATGGCTACACCTTC
CDR3aa: CASRLIPGNYGYTF

d_gene: TRBD1
abundance: -
v_gene: TRBV6-6
len: 16
j_gene: TRBJ1-3
CDR3nt: TGTGCCAGCAGCCAGTACCGGGACAGGGCTGGAAACACCATATATTTT
CDR3aa: CASSQYRDRAGNTIYF

d_gene: TRBD1
abundance: -
v_gene: TRBV5-1
len: 14
j_gene: TRBJ2-7
CDR3nt: TGCGCCAGCAGCTTATTGGCAGGGGGTTACGAGCAGTACTTC
CDR3aa: CASSLLAGGYEQYF

d_gene: TRBD2
abundance: -
v_gene: TRBV2
len: 16
j_gene: TRBJ2-1
CDR3nt: TGTGCCAGCAGTGAGATGTGGGGGGGGACCTACAATGAGCAGTTCTTC
CDR3aa: CASSEMWGGTYNEQFF

d_gene: -
abundance: -
v_gene: TRBV6-6
len: 14
j_gene: TRBJ2-5
CDR3nt: TGTGCCAGCAGGGGTCCGGGACAATGGGAGACCCAGTACTTC
CDR3aa: CASRGPGQWETQYF

d_gene: -
abundance: -
v_gene: TRBV9
len: 16
j_gene: TRBJ2-3
CDR3nt: TGTGCCAGCAGCGTAGCAAGTAGATGGAGCACAGATACGCAGTATTTT
CDR3aa: CASSVASRWSTDTQYF

d_gene: -
abundance: -
v_gene: TRBV19
len: 14
j_gene: TRBJ1-4
CDR3nt: TGTGCCAGTACCTCGGGGACACCTAATGAAAAACTGTTTTTT
CDR3aa: CASTSGTPNEKLFF

d_gene: -
abundance: once
v_gene: TRBV19
len: 15
j_gene: TRBJ2-3
CDR3nt: TGTGCCAGTAGTATCTCTGCGGGGTCCACAGATACGCAGTATTTT
CDR3aa: CASSISAGSTDTQYF

d_gene: TRBD1
abundance: few
v_gene: TRBV4-1
len: 15
j_gene: TRBJ1-1
CDR3nt: TGCGCCAGCAGCCAGGGGACAGGACCCAGCCCTGAAGCTTTCTTT
CDR3aa: CASSQGTGPSPEAFF

d_gene: TRBD2
abundance: once
v_gene: TRBV5-1
len: 14
j_gene: TRBJ2-7
CDR3nt: TGCGCCAGCAGCTCCAGGACTAGCTCCTACGAGCAGTACTTC
CDR3aa: CASSSRTSSYEQYF

d_gene: -
abundance: -
v_gene: TRBV6-5
len: 14
j_gene: TRBJ1-1
CDR3nt: TGTGCCAGCAGTTACTCGAACAGAAACACTGAAGCTTTCTTT
CDR3aa: CASSYSNRNTEAFF

d_gene: TRBD1
abundance: few
v_gene: TRBV30
len: 13
j_gene: TRBJ1-3
CDR3nt: TGTGCCTGCAAGACAGGGGCTGGAAACACCATATATTTT
CDR3aa: CACKTGAGNTIYF

d_gene: -
abundance: few
v_gene: TRBV5-8
len: 14
j_gene: TRBJ1-4
CDR3nt: TGTGCCAGCAGTAGGAGGACAACTAATGAAAAACTGTTTTTT
CDR3aa: CASSRRTTNEKLFF

d_gene: -
abundance: -
v_gene: TRBV5-1
len: 15
j_gene: TRBJ2-3
CDR3nt: TGCGCCAGCAGCTTGAGTCCCGCGGGCACAGATACGCAGTATTTT
CDR3aa: CASSLSPAGTDTQYF

d_gene: -
abundance: -
v_gene: TRBV11-3
len: 13
j_gene: TRBJ1-1
CDR3nt: TGTGCCAGCAGCTTCTCGAGGAACACTGAAGCTTTCTTT
CDR3aa: CASSFSRNTEAFF

d_gene: TRBD1
abundance: once
v_gene: TRBV6-1
len: 13
j_gene: TRBJ1-1
CDR3nt: TGTGCCAGCAGCGGGACAGAAAACACTGAAGCTTTCTTT
CDR3aa: CASSGTENTEAFF

d_gene: -
abundance: once
v_gene: TRBV21-1
len: 17
j_gene: TRBJ2-2
CDR3nt: TGTGCCAGCAGAGGACTAGCGGGGGGACAGAACACCGGGGAGCTGTTTTTT
CDR3aa: CASRGLAGGQNTGELFF

d_gene: -
abundance: -
v_gene: TRBV2
len: 14
j_gene: TRBJ1-5
CDR3nt: TGTGCCAGCAGGGGCCGCGAGGGCCATCAGCCCCAGCATTTT
CDR3aa: CASRGREGHQPQHF

d_gene: TRBD2
abundance: -
v_gene: TRBV5-1
len: 13
j_gene: TRBJ2-1
CDR3nt: TGCGCCAGCGTCAGAGCGGGAGACGGTGAGCAGTTCTTC
CDR3aa: CASVRAGDGEQFF

d_gene: -
abundance: -
v_gene: TRBV7-9
len: 13
j_gene: TRBJ1-6
CDR3nt: TGTGCCAGCAGCCCAGCCGGGAATTCACCCCTCCACTTT
CDR3aa: CASSPAGNSPLHF

d_gene: -
abundance: -
v_gene: TRBV6-5
len: 14
j_gene: TRBJ2-1
CDR3nt: TGTGCCAGCAGTGTTCGCGGGGAGATCATTGAGCAGTTCTTC
CDR3aa: CASSVRGEIIEQFF

d_gene: TRBD1
abundance: -
v_gene: TRBV2
len: 17
j_gene: TRBJ1-6
CDR3nt: TGTGCCAGCAGTGACCAGGGGGAAGTTTCCTATAATTCACCCCTCCACTTT
CDR3aa: CASSDQGEVSYNSPLHF

d_gene: TRBD2
abundance: -
v_gene: TRBV29-1
len: 16
j_gene: TRBJ2-1
CDR3nt: TGCAGCGTTATGGGGACTAGCGGGAGTTACAACAATGAGCAGTTCTTC
CDR3aa: CSVMGTSGSYNNEQFF

d_gene: -
abundance: -
v_gene: TRBV30
len: 13
j_gene: TRBJ1-5
CDR3nt: TGTGCCTGGAGTGTACAGGACGATCAGCCCCAGCATTTT
CDR3aa: CAWSVQDDQPQHF

d_gene: TRBD2
abundance: -
v_gene: TRBV30
len: 11
j_gene: TRBJ2-1
CDR3nt: TGTGCCTGGACCAGCGGGAGCGAGCAGTTCTTC
CDR3aa: CAWTSGSEQFF